This T cell receptor (beta chain) comes out of a study of blood T cell repertoires in COVID-19. Clones were read by immunoSEQ multiplex PCR, and TCRdb kept only the in-frame ones, dropping some. There are a few hundred thousand clones in the sample; around 90% occur only once, and around 4.5% lies in the top ten. Trimming cost V 5 bases and J 3 bases, with 17 bases left between them. The CDR3 has 15 amino acids. Germline CDR1 MDHEN, CDR2 SYDVKM. Participants were aged about 18 to 90 years, lived in under 30 US areas, and enrolled virtually. Sequencing was performed on PBMCs or T cells enriched from blood (not recorded which). V and J are TRBV28 and TRBJ2-7; a possible D gene is TRBD1 (6 bases). This TCR was recovered from a woman aged 18-35 years with acute COVID-19. DNA for the CDR3: TGTGCCAGCAGTCCACAGGGTCCTCGGGACTACGAGCAGTACTTC. The encoded protein is CASSPQGPRDYEQYF.